Presented here are 4 T cell receptor beta chains from one specimen sequenced in a study of CD8 T cells in Susac syndrome. With random hexamers, reverse transcription was performed on about 0.5 to 1 ug of RNA. TCRdb used MiXCR to reprocess the immunoSEQ multiplex PCR reads, holding one entry per CDR3 protein. The sample lists 150,000 to 200,000 distinct CDR3 sequences; around 93% were seen once. The material sequenced was CD4+ T cells from PBMCs. Receptor source: a human donor in good health.

This clonotype was seen once. This chain joins TRBV6-1 and TRBJ2-5; D may be TRBD1 (6 bases). Germline values: CDR1 MNHNS, CDR2 SASEGT. CDR3 length: 14 amino acids. Trimming shortened V by 7 bases and J by 0 bases, and 12 bases separated the two germline ends. CDR3 loop: CASTYTGNQETQYF. DNA of the CDR3: TGTGCCAGCACCTATACAGGGAACCAAGAGACCCAGTACTTC.

The rearrangement joins TRBV15 to TRBJ1-2; 8 bases are a match to TRBD1. Germline CDR1 and CDR2: LNHNV and YYDKDF (reference sequence). Trimming cost V 4 bases and J 6 bases; bases outside gene matches: 10. The CDR3 is made up of 15 amino acids. The CDR3 DNA is TGTGCCACCAGCATAACCGGGACAGGCCGTGATGGCTACACCTTC. It yields the protein CATSITGTGRDGYTF.

In nucleotides, the CDR3 is TGTGCCAGCAGCCTGGGACGGCACTATGGCTACACCTTC. This codes for CASSLGRHYGYTF. The chain employs TRBV3-1 and TRBJ1-2; possibly TRBD1 for D (5 bases). Germline CDR1 LGHDT, CDR2 YNNKEL (reference sequence). This CDR3 has 13 amino acids. The V end lost 4 bases, the J end lost 3 bases, and 9 bases lay between the germline ends.

The CDR3 nucleotides are TGCAGCGTTTCACTAGGTCGCGGCTACACCTTC. Its protein is CSVSLGRGYTF. The V gene is TRBV29-1, the J gene TRBJ1-2; D is ambiguous. Trimming removed 5 bases at V and 8 bases at J, with 12 bases between. The germline V gene encodes CDR1 SQVTM and CDR2 ANQGSEA. This CDR3 spans 11 amino acids.